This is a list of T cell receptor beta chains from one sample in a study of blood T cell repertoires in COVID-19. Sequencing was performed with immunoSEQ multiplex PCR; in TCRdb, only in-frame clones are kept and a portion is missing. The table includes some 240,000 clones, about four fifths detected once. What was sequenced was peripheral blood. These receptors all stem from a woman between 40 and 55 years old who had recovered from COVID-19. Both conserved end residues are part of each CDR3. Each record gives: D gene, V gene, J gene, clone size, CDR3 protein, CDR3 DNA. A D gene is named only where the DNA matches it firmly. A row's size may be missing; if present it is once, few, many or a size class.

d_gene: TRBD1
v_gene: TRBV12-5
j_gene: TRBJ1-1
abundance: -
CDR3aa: CASGTGQEKEAFF
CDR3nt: TGTGCTAGTGGTACGGGACAGGAAAAGGAAGCTTTCTTT

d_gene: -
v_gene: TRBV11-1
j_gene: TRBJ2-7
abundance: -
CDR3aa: CASSLGRSGAYEQYF
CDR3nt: TGTGCCAGCAGCTTAGGCCGGTCCGGGGCCTACGAGCAGTACTTC

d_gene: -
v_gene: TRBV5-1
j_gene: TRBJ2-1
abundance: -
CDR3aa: CASDVGGMNEQFF
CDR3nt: TGCGCCAGCGATGTGGGGGGTATGAATGAGCAGTTCTTC

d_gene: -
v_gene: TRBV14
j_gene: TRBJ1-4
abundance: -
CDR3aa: CASSSRIGGGEKLFF
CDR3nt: TGTGCCAGCAGCTCAAGGATCGGGGGAGGAGAAAAACTGTTTTTT

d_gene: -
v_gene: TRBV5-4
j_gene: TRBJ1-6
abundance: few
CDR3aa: CASSLDRTNSPLHF
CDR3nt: TGTGCCAGCAGCTTGGACAGAACTAATTCACCCCTCCACTTT

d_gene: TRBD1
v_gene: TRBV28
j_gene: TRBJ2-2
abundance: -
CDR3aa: CASSRRDRDTGELFF
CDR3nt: TGTGCCAGCAGCCGCCGGGACAGGGACACCGGGGAGCTGTTTTTT

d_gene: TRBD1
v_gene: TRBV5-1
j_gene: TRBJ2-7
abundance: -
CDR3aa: CASRGDRGAEQYF
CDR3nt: TGCGCCAGCCGCGGGGACAGGGGGGCCGAGCAGTACTTC

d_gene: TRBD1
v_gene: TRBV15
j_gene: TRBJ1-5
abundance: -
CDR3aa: CATSRGYGQGGQPQHF
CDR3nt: TGTGCCACCAGCAGAGGTTACGGACAGGGTGGTCAGCCCCAGCATTTT

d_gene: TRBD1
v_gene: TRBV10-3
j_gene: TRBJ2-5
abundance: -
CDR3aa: CAISDDRGETQYF
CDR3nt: TGTGCCATCAGTGATGACAGGGGAGAGACCCAGTACTTC

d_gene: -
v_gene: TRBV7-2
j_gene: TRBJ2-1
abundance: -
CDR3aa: CASSPEAGRGEQFF
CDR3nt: TGTGCCAGCAGCCCGGAGGCGGGGCGGGGTGAGCAGTTCTTC

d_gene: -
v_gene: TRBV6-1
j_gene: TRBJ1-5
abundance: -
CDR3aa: CASSEMSGGGRQPQHF
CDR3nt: TGTGCCAGCAGTGAGATGAGTGGTGGGGGCCGTCAGCCCCAGCATTTT

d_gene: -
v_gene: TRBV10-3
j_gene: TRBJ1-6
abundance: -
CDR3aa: CAISEGWQGFAPLHF
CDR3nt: TGTGCCATCAGTGAGGGTTGGCAGGGTTTTGCACCCCTCCACTTT

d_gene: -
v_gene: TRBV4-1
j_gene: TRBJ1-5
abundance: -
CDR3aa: CASSQDGGLGNQPQHF
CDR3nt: TGCGCCAGCAGCCAAGACGGGGGGTTGGGCAATCAGCCCCAGCATTTT

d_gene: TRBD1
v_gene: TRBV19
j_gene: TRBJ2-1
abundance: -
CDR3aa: CASSIDPGQANNEQFF
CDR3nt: TGTGCCAGTAGTATAGATCCGGGACAGGCGAACAATGAGCAGTTCTTC

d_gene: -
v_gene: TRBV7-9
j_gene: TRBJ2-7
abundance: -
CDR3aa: CASSLRQTGEGSEQYF
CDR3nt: TGTGCCAGCAGCTTAAGGCAGACAGGGGAGGGAAGCGAGCAGTACTTC